The 21 T cell receptor beta chains given below trace back to one sample, sequenced in a study of technical replicates of blood from a handful of donors. Only in-frame clones appear in the TCRdb table, and some are missing; sequencing was by immunoSEQ multiplex PCR. The sample has some 68,000 clones, just under 95% seen once. Sample: T cells isolated from PBMCs. These receptors were taken from a human donor in good health.

The CDR3 DNA reads as TGTGCCAGCAGCTTTCCGACAGGGAAGGGAGAAGCTTTCTTT. Its protein product is CASSFPTGKGEAFF. This chain connects TRBV5-4 to TRBJ1-1; TRBD1 matches 7 bases. The V gene end was trimmed by 2 bases and the J gene end by 8 bases; junction bases not matched to a gene: 9. The CDR3 sequence is 14 residues long. CDR1 and CDR2 from the germline V gene are SGHNT and YYREEE (reference sequence).

The rearrangement links TRBV19 to TRBJ2-1; 9 bases match TRBD2. The V gene end was trimmed by 5 bases and the J gene end by 1 base; junction bases not matched to a gene: 6. This CDR3 region has 16 residues. The germline CDR1 and CDR2 sequences are LNHDA and SQIVND (reference sequence). The CDR3 DNA sequence: TGTGCCAGTAGTTCCCAGACTAGCGGTTCCTACAATGAGCAGTTCTTC. Residues: CASSSQTSGSYNEQFF.

The chain employs TRBV6-6 and TRBJ1-5; D not resolved. The CDR3 spans 13 residues. The V gene lost 8 bases and the J gene lost 4 bases, with 12 bases spanning the gap. Germline lookup yields CDR1 MNHNY and CDR2 SVGAGI (reference sequence). The CDR3: CASELGSNQPQHF. CDR3 bases: TGTGCCAGCGAACTGGGGAGTAATCAGCCCCAGCATTTT.

This clone was picked up one time. The V and J genes are TRBV30 and TRBJ2-1, with a weak D call TRBD2 (5 bases). There are 13 residues in the CDR3. V shed 0 bases and J shed 7 bases, with 10 bases lying between them. The germline V gene encodes CDR1 GTSNPN and CDR2 SVGIG (reference sequence). The CDR3 sequence is CAWSVQGLNEQFF. DNA for the CDR3: TGTGCCTGGAGTGTACAAGGACTGAATGAGCAGTTCTTC.

This clone was observed once. This chain joins TRBV5-6 and TRBJ2-4, with a weak D call TRBD1 (6 bases). This CDR3 spans 17 amino acids. Germline lookup yields CDR1 SGHDT and CDR2 YYEEEE. Trimming took off 0 bases at V and 5 bases at J, with 18 bases between the two ends. The CDR3 reads CASSLEIGLGGQNIQYF. CDR3 bases: TGTGCCAGCAGCTTGGAAATTGGTTTAGGGGGACAAAACATTCAGTACTTC.

V is TRBV11-2 and J is TRBJ2-7, with 7 bases fitting TRBD2. CDR1 is SGHAT and CDR2 is FQNNGV in the germline V gene. With V trimmed by 6 bases and J by 4 bases, 12 bases remained unmatched. CDR3 size: 15 residues. The CDR3 protein is CASRRPGLGLYEQYF. The CDR3 DNA reads TGTGCCAGCAGACGGCCCGGACTAGGTTTGTACGAGCAGTACTTC.

This rearrangement joins TRBV7-3 to TRBJ2-1; TRBD2 is a possible D gene (7 bases). Germline values: CDR1 SGHTA, CDR2 FQGTGA. V was cut by 1 base and J by 1 base, with 11 bases left in between. The CDR3 consists of 16 residues. CDR3 DNA: TGTGCCAGCAGCTTAAACAGCGGGACATCCTACAATGAGCAGTTCTTC. Translating it yields CASSLNSGTSYNEQFF. Supplemented by reference TRBV7-3 and TRBJ2-1, the full variable domain reads GAGVSQTPSNKVTEKGKYVELRCDPISGHTALYWYRQSLGQGPEFLIYFQGTGAADDSGLPNDRFFAVRPEGSVSTLKIQRTERGDSAVYLCASSLNSGTSYNEQFFGPGTRLTVL.

The CDR3 protein is CASSLRLAASTDTQYF. CDR3 sequence (DNA): TGCGCCAGCAGCCTCCGACTAGCAGCTAGCACAGATACGCAGTATTTT. The V gene is TRBV4-1, the J gene TRBJ2-3, with TRBD2 matching 7 bases. CDR3 length: 16 residues. Germline CDR1 is MGHRA and CDR2 is YSYEKL. The V segment lost 4 bases and the J segment 0 bases; nucleotides outside the gene matches: 7.

The chain is built from TRBV6-1 and TRBJ2-2; D unclear. The CDR3 sequence is 16 residues long. Germline CDR1 and CDR2: MNHNS and SASEGT. Between the trimmed V and J ends, which lost 0 bases and 0 bases, there was a span of 8 bases. CDR3 in amino acids: CASSEARISNTGELFF. The CDR3 coding sequence is TGTGCCAGCAGTGAAGCGCGCATTTCGAACACCGGGGAGCTGTTTTTT.

The chain couples TRBV6-5 to TRBJ1-1; D may be TRBD1 (5 bases). With 0 bases removed from V and 1 base from J, the gap between germline ends came to 9 bases. The CDR3 totals 15 residues. CDR1 MNHEY and CDR2 SVGAGI come from the germline V gene. In nucleotides, the CDR3 is TGTGCCAGCAGTTACTCGGGACTGGCGAACACTGAAGCTTTCTTT. Protein sequence: CASSYSGLANTEAFF.

This clone occurred once. The CDR3 bases are TGTGCCAGCAGCTTATTAGCCGGGGATGAAATATATAGAAACACTGAAGCTTTCTTT. Amino acids: CASSLLAGDEIYRNTEAFF. The chain is built from TRBV7-6 and TRBJ1-1; D remains ambiguous. This CDR3 region has 19 residues. V was clipped by 2 bases and J by 2 bases, with 24 bases between them. Germline loops: CDR1 SGHVS, CDR2 FNYEAQ. The complete variable domain, with remaining parts taken from reference TRBV7-6 and TRBJ1-1, reads GAGVSQSPRYKVTKRGQDVALRCDPISGHVSLYWYRQALGQGPEFLTYFNYEAQQDKSGLPNDRFSAERPEGSISTLTIQRTEQRDSAMYRCASSLLAGDEIYRNTEAFFGQGTRLTVV.

The chain recombines TRBV7-8 with TRBJ2-7, with 11 positions matching TRBD1. CDR1 is SGHVS, CDR2 FQNEAQ, per germline. V shed 5 bases and J 1 base; nucleotides not matched to a gene: 16. The CDR3 runs to 19 residues. This CDR3 is CASSPKDWTGGIKSYEQYF. DNA for the CDR3: TGTGCCAGCAGCCCTAAAGACTGGACAGGGGGCATTAAATCCTACGAGCAGTACTTC.

This rearrangement joins TRBV2 to TRBJ1-3, with TRBD1 identical over 7 bases. Germline V gene data show CDR1 as SNHLY and CDR2 as FYNNEI. This CDR3 is 15 amino acids long. J gave up 2 bases and V 5 bases, and 6 bases lay outside the gene matches. In nucleotides, the CDR3 is TGTGCCAGCAGTCCCCGGGACAGCCCTGGAAACACCATATATTTT. It is translated as CASSPRDSPGNTIYF. The full variable domain, in which reference TRBV2 and TRBJ1-3 provide the parts outside the CDR3, is EPEVTQTPSHQVTQMGQEVILRCVPISNHLYFYWYRQILGQKVEFLVSFYNNEISEKSEIFDDQFSVERPDGSNFTLKIRSTKLEDSAMYFCASSPRDSPGNTIYFGEGSWLTVV.

The V gene is TRBV30, the J gene TRBJ1-2, with a weak D call TRBD1 (5 bases). CDR3 length equals 13 residues. Trimming took 2 bases from V and 3 from J, leaving 10 bases between them. Germline CDR1 reads GTSNPN; CDR2 reads SVGIG (reference sequence). The CDR3 DNA reads as TGTGCCTGGAGTATAGGGGTTCACTATGGCTACACCTTC. Translated, it gives CAWSIGVHYGYTF.

The chain has TRBV4-3 and TRBJ1-1, with D uncertain. V lost 2 bases, J lost 2 bases, and 9 bases lay in between. CDR3 size: 14 residues. The germline CDR1 and CDR2 sequences are LGHNA and YSLEER. The CDR3 sequence is CASSQLGFNTEAFF. CDR3 DNA sequence: TGCGCCAGCAGCCAACTGGGCTTTAACACTGAAGCTTTCTTT.

The chain recombines TRBV2 with TRBJ1-5; the match to TRBD1 covers 10 bases. The CDR3 totals 14 residues. Germline V gene lookup returns CDR1 SNHLY and CDR2 FYNNEI. V lost 5 bases and J lost 6; bases outside the gene matches: 4. In nucleotides, the CDR3 is TGTGCCAGCAGTACCGGGACAGGGGTTCAGCCCCAGCATTTT. It yields the protein CASSTGTGVQPQHF.

The chain links TRBV5-4 to TRBJ2-7; 8 bases are a match to TRBD1. The V segment lost 4 bases and the J segment 2 bases; nucleotides outside the gene matches: 8. The germline V gene has CDR1 SGHNT and CDR2 YYREEE (reference sequence). This CDR3 region has 15 residues. Here the CDR3 reads CASSGGTGNPYEQYF. Here the CDR3 DNA reads TGTGCCAGCAGCGGGGGGACAGGCAATCCCTACGAGCAGTACTTC.

The chain is built from TRBV29-1 and TRBJ2-3, with a weak D call TRBD2 (6 bases). Germline V gives CDR1 SQVTM, CDR2 ANQGSEA. There are 17 residues in the CDR3. Trimming removed 0 bases from V and 0 bases from J, with 16 bases in between. The CDR3 DNA follows: TGCAGCGTTGAAGAGGGGTTAGCGGAGACTAGCACAGATACGCAGTATTTT. The encoded protein is CSVEEGLAETSTDTQYF.

The sample holds one count of this clone. This specimen includes other DNA sequences encoding the same CDR3. The gene calls are TRBV2 and TRBJ2-7, with D uncertain. Trimming cost V 6 bases and J 2 bases, with 8 bases left between them. The CDR3 covers 12 residues. Germline lookup yields CDR1 SNHLY and CDR2 FYNNEI. The CDR3 protein is CASRGAAYEQYF. The CDR3 nucleotides read TGTGCCAGCAGGGGCGCCGCCTACGAGCAGTACTTC.

The chain couples TRBV4-3 to TRBJ2-1; 9 positions agree with TRBD1. CDR3 length: 16 amino acids. Unmatched junction bases numbered 4, after V lost 0 bases and J lost 4 bases. Looked up from germline, CDR1 is LGHNA and CDR2 is YSLEER. CDR3 nucleotide sequence: TGCGCCAGCAGCCAAGACGGGGACAGGGAATACAATGAGCAGTTCTTC. Its translation is CASSQDGDREYNEQFF.

The chain joins TRBV6-5 to TRBJ2-7; D is ambiguous. The V end lost 6 bases, the J end lost 0 bases, and 9 bases lay between the germline ends. The CDR3 has 13 amino acids. Per germline, CDR1 MNHEY and CDR2 SVGAGI. The CDR3 is CASSPGASYEQYF. The CDR3 DNA is TGTGCCAGCAGCCCCGGTGCCTCCTACGAGCAGTACTTC.